This T cell receptor beta chain is drawn from a study of blood T cell repertoires in COVID-19 (dated by TCRdb to the early 2020s). As for the study more broadly: Collaborator samples came from the United States, Italy and Spain and covered acute and convalescent phases of COVID-19. The dataset comprised deeply sampled blood TCRbeta repertoires from subjects exposed to, actively infected with, or recovered from COVID-19. The repertoires were released in a freely available public database meant as a resource for research on the immune response to SARS-CoV-2. Nearly every sample came with metadata listing a de-identified subject ID, COVID-19 status, age in years and sex. Where available, HLA class I and class II types were taken from metadata supplied by the sample provider and were not determined by assay-based typing. The prospective study material was composed of cDNA or gDNA derived from T cells, B-cell-depleted T cells, or PBMCs. The samples were drawn from the first 160 participants of the ongoing ImmuneRACE study and from roughly 1,300 subjects provided by 6 global collaborators.

Summary of the overall study and its limitations: The amount of clinical and demographic metadata varied by source and participant and was provided uncurated.

On this clone: No antigen is known for it. Base qualities were left out, and no much larger clone turns up one base away.

Its CDR3 holds 15 amino acids, cysteine through phenylalanine. The entry retains the CDR3 DNA only, 45 bases that are in frame from base 1. V lost 4 bases and J lost 4 bases; the stretch between them is 14 bases long. Via the germline V gene (reference sequence), CDR1 is SGHNT and CDR2 YYREEE. Another Seattle source contributed samples from volunteer blood donors who had recovered from COVID-19. The collaborating institutions used their own protocols to collect whole blood in K2EDTA tubes. For TCRbeta analysis, collaborator samples were shipped as frozen whole blood, as isolated PBMCs, or as DNA extracted from either sample type. TCRbeta CDR3 regions were amplified from genomic DNA using the immunoSEQ Assay, a bias-controlled multiplex PCR. Turning to the authors' computational methods: The number of nucleated cells in each sample was estimated from the amplification of reference gene primers within the assay. To quantify the absolute abundance of each unique TCRbeta CDR3 rearrangement, sequence reads were collapsed and filtered. For each sample, productive Simpson clonality was calculated as the square root of Simpson's diversity index over productive rearrangements. Held by TCRdb, this immuneACCESS table contains in-frame sequences only and omits some clones. Under half of the omission traces to an unresolved V gene where checked; the cause of the rest is unknown. V and J calls plus clone size are reproduced from that table; the DNA served to infer D and trimming. The sample table holds a few hundred thousand clones, of which 89% were seen once. Around 4.6% of the sample is held by the ten biggest clonotypes.

Sequences were obtained from peripheral blood. The chain is assembled from TRBV5-4 and TRBJ1-4; the D segment cannot be called with confidence. This sequence was found in a woman in her thirties or forties who had recovered from COVID-19. The nucleotide sequence is given as TGTGCCAGCAGCGGCCGCGGGCAGCTTAATGAAAAACTGTTTTTT. This encodes CASSGRGQLNEKLFF. Supplemented by the reference TRBV5-4 and TRBJ1-4 proteins around the CDR3, the complete variable domain is ETGVTQSPTHLIKTRGQQVTLRCSSQSGHNTVSWYQQALGQGPQFIFQYYREEENGRGNFPPRFSGLQFPNYSSELNVNALELDDSALYLCASSGRGQLNEKLFFGSGTQLSVL.